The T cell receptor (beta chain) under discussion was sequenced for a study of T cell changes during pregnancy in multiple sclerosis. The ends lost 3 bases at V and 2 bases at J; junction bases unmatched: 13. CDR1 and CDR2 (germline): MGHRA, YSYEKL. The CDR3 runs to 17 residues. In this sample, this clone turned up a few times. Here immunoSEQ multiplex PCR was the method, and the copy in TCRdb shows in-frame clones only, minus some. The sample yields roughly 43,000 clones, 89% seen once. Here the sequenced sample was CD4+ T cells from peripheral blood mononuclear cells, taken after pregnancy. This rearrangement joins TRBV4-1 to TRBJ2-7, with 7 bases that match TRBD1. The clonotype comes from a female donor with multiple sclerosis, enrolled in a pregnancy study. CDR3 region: CASSHPTGHGAAYEQYF. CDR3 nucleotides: TGCGCCAGCAGCCACCCGACAGGGCATGGGGCCGCCTACGAGCAGTACTTC.